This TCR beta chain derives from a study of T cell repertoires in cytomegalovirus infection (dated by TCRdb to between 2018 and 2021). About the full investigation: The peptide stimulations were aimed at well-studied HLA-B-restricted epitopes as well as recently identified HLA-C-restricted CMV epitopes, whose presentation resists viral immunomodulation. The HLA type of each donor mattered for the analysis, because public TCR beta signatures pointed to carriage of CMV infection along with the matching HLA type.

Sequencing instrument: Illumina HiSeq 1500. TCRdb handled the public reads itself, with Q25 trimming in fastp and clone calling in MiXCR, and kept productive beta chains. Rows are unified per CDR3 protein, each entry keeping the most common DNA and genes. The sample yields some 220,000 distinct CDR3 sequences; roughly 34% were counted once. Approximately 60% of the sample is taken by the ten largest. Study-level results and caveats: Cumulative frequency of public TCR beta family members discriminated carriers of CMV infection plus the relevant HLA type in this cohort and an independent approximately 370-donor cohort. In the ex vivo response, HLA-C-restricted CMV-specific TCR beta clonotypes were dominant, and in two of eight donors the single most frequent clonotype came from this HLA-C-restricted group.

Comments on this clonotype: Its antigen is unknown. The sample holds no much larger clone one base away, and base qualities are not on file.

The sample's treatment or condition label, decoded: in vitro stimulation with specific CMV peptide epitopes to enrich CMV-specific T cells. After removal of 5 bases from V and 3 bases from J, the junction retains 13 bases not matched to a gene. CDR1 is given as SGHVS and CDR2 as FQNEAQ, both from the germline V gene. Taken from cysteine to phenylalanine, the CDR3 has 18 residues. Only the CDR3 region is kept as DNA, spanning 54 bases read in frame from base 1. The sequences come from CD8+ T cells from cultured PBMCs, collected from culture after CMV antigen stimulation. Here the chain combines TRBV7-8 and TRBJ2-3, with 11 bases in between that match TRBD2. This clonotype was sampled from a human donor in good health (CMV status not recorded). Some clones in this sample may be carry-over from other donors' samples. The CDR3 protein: CASSQPSGRPRGTDTQYF. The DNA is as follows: TGTGCCAGCAGCCAGCCTAGCGGGAGGCCACGGGGGACAGATACGCAGTATTTT.